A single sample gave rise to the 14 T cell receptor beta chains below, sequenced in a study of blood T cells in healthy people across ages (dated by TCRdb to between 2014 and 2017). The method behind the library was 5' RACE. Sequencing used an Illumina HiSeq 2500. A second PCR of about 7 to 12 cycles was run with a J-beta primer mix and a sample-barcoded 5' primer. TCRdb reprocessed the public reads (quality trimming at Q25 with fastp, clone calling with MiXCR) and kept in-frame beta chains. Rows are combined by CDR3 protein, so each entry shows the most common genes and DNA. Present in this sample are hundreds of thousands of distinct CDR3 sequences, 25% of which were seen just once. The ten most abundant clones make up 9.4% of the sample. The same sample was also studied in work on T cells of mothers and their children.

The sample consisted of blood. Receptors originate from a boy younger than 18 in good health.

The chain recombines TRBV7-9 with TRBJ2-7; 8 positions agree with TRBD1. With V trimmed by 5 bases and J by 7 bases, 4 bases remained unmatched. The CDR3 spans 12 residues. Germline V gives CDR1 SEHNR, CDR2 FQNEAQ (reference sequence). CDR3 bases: TGTGCCAGCAGCACAGGGGGTAGTGAGCAGTACTTC. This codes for CASSTGGSEQYF.

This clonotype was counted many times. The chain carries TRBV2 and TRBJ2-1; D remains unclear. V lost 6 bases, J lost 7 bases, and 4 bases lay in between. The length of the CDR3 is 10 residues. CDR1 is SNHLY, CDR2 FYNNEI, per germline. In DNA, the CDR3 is TGTGCCAGCAGGGGGAATGAGCAGTTCTTC. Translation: CASRGNEQFF.

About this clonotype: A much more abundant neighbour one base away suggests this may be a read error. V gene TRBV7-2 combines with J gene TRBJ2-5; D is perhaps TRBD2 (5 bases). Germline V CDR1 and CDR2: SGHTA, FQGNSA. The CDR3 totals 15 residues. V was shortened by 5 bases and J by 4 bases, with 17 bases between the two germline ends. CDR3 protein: CASSRQTELGETQYF. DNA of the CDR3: TGTGCCAGCAGCCGCCAAACGGAACTAGGAGAGACCCAGTACTTC.

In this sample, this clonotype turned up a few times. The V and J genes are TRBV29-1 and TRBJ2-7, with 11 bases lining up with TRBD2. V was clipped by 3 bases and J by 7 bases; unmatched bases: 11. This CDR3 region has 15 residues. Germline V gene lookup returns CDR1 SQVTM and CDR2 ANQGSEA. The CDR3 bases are TGCAGCGTTGAGCAAGTAGCGGGAGGGCCGCGAGAGCAGTACTTC. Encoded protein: CSVEQVAGGPREQYF.

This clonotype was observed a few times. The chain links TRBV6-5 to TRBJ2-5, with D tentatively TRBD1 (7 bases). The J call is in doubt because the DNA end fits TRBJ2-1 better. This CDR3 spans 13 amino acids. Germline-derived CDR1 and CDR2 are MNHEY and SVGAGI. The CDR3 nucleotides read TGTGCCAGCAGTTACGGAGGGGGCACTGAGCAGTTCTTC. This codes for CASSYGGGTEQFF.

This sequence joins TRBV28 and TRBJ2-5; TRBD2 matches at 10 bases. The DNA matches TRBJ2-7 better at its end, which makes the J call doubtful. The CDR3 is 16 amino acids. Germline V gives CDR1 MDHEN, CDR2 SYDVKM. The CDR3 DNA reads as TGTGCCAGCAGTACGACGATCAGGACTAGCGGCTACGAGCAGTACTTC. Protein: CASSTTIRTSGYEQYF.

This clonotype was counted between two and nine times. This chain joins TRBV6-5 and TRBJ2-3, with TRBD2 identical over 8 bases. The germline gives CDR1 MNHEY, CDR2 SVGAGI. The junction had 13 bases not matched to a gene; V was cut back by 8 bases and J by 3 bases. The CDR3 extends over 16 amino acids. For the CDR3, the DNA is TGTGCCAGCGGGTCGCGGGGGGAGGAGGGGACAGATACGCAGTATTTT. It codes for CASGSRGEEGTDTQYF.

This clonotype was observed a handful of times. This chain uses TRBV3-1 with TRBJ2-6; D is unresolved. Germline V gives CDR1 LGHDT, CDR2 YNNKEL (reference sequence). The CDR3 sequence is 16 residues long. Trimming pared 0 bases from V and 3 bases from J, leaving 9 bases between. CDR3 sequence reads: CASSQEPGGGANVLTF. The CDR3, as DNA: TGTGCCAGCAGCCAAGAACCAGGCGGTGGGGCCAACGTCCTGACTTTC.

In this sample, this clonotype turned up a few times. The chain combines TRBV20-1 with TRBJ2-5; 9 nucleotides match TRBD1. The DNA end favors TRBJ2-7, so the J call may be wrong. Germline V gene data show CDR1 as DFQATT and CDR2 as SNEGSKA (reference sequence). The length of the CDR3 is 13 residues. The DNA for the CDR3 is TGCAGTGCAAAGAAGGACAGGGGCTACGAGCAGTACTTC. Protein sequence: CSAKKDRGYEQYF.

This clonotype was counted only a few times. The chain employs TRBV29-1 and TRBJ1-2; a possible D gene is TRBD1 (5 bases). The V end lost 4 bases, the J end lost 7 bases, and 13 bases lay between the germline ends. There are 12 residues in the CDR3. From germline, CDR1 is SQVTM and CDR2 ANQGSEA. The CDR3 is CSVVVQGSGYTF. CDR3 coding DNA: TGCAGCGTTGTAGTTCAGGGCTCTGGCTACACCTTC.

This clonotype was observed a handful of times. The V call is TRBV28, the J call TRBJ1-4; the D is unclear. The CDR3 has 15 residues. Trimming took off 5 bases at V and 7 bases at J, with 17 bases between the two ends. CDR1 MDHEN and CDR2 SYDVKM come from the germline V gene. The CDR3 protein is CASSQIRGLSEKLFF. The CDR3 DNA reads TGTGCCAGCAGTCAAATCCGGGGTTTGAGTGAAAAACTGTTTTTT. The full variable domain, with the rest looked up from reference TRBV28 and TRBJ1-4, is DVKVTQSSRYLVKRTGEKVFLECVQDMDHENMFWYRQDPGLGLRLIYFSYDVKMKEKGDIPEGYSVSREKKERFSLILESASTNQTSMYLCASSQIRGLSEKLFFGSGTQLSVL.

For the CDR3, the DNA is TGCGCCAGCAGCAACACAAAGACAGGAGGTGGAAACACCATATATTTT. Its protein is CASSNTKTGGGNTIYF. The chain carries TRBV5-1 and TRBJ1-3; TRBD1 might be the D (6 bases). Germline CDR1 SGHRS, CDR2 YFSETQ. Trimming removed 4 bases from V and 3 bases from J, with 17 bases in between. This CDR3 spans 16 amino acids.

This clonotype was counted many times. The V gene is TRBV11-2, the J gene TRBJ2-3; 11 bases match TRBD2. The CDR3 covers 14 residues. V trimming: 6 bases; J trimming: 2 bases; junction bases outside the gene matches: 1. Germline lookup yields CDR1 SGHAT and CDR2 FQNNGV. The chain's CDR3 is CASRLAGATDTQYF. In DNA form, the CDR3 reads TGTGCCAGCAGACTAGCGGGGGCCACAGATACGCAGTATTTT.

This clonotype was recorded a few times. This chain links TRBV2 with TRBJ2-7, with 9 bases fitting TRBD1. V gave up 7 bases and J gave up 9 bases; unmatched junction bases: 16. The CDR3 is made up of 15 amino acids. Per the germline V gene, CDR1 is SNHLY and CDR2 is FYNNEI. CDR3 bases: TGTGCCAGCACTATATATGGGACAGGGACTCTGTCGCAGTACTTC. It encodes CASTIYGTGTLSQYF.